This T cell receptor (beta chain) is from a study of T-cell reconstitution after alpha-beta-depleted transplantation in children. Study-wide findings and caveats: Hyperexpanded clones declined; after one year, newly produced T cells mostly supplied diversity.

Of note for this clonotype: Its target is not known.

The TCRbeta library was prepared with unique molecular identifiers. MiXCR was run by TCRdb on the PCR reads, yielding one entry per CDR3 protein. The table shows around 960,000 distinct CDR3 sequences, with roughly 29% occurring only once. V lost 4 bases and J 2 bases, leaving 22 bases between the germline ends. The CDR3 consists of 18 residues. CDR1 and CDR2 (germline): SGHVS, FNYEAQ. The receptor comes from a boy under three years old who had a stem cell transplant for SCID, so the T cells may come from the graft donor. Sequencing was performed on PBMCs, mostly from graft donor cells, taken 360 days after TCRalphabeta/CD19-depleted stem cell transplant. The chain has TRBV7-6 and TRBJ2-3, with D tentatively TRBD1 (5 bases). This CDR3 reads CASSSPLISGYYTDTQYF. The CDR3 nucleotides read TGTGCCAGCAGCTCTCCACTAATTTCAGGGTACTACACAGATACGCAGTATTTT.